The 30 T cell receptor beta chains reported below all come from one sample, sequenced in a study of cytomegalovirus exposure and HLA in healthy donors. Both 60 Vbeta primers and 13 Jbeta primers went into the PCR. The protocol was immunoSEQ multiplex PCR, while the TCRdb copy is restricted to in-frame clones and leaves out a portion. The sample yields 150,000 to 200,000 clones, 80% seen once. Sequencing input: PBMCs. Receptors originate from a man aged 25-40 years in good health and CMV-seropositive.

A note on this clone: The junction does not match germline at one end; this may be a read error. This chain connects TRBV28 to TRBJ1-4, with 9 bases that match TRBD1. Germline V CDR1 and CDR2: MDHEN, SYDVKM. The CDR3 is 14 amino acids. The CDR3: CASSPPPPGQGRVF. CDR3 bases: TGTGCCAGCAGTCCACCTCCGCCGGGACAGGGTCGGGTTTTT. The complete variable domain, with remaining parts taken from reference TRBV28 and TRBJ1-4, reads DVKVTQSSRYLVKRTGEKVFLECVQDMDHENMFWYRQDPGLGLRLIYFSYDVKMKEKGDIPEGYSVSREKKERFSLILESASTNQTSMYLCASSPPPPGQGRVFGSGTQLSVL.

This chain joins TRBV30 and TRBJ1-1; D is perhaps TRBD1 (5 bases). Looked up from germline, CDR1 is GTSNPN and CDR2 is SVGIG (reference sequence). This CDR3 spans 12 amino acids. V was clipped by 3 bases and J by 10 bases, with 15 bases between them. Here the CDR3 reads CAWRGGTGRAFF. The CDR3 DNA reads TGTGCCTGGAGGGGCGGGACGGGAAGAGCTTTCTTT.

The chain uses TRBV4-1 and TRBJ2-7; 7 bases agree with TRBD1. The CDR3 extends over 14 amino acids. Germline trimming cut 4 bases from V and 5 bases from J; bases unmatched to any gene: 8. The V gene's germline CDR1 is MGHRA and CDR2 YSYEKL. Here the CDR3 reads CASSPTGPQDEQYF. The CDR3 DNA reads as TGCGCCAGCAGCCCGACAGGGCCCCAGGACGAGCAGTACTTC.

This chain connects TRBV4-2 to TRBJ2-1; 7 bases are shared with TRBD2. The J segment lost 0 bases and the V segment lost 3 bases, leaving 5 bases of the junction unmatched. This CDR3 has 16 amino acids. Germline-derived CDR1 and CDR2 are LGHNA and YNFKEQ. The chain's CDR3 is CASSHPTSLSYNEQFF. The CDR3 region has the DNA TGTGCCAGCAGCCACCCGACTAGCCTCTCCTACAATGAGCAGTTCTTC.

The V and J genes are TRBV5-5 and TRBJ2-1; TRBD2 matches 7 bases. J gave up 5 bases and V 6 bases, and 11 bases lay outside the gene matches. The CDR3 runs to 15 residues. From germline, CDR1 is SGHKS and CDR2 YYEKEE (reference sequence). The CDR3 protein is CASTFRASGNNEQFF. The CDR3, as DNA: TGTGCCAGCACCTTTCGGGCTAGCGGCAACAATGAGCAGTTCTTC.

The V call is TRBV14, the J call TRBJ2-3, with a weak D call TRBD1 (5 bases). Trimming took 0 bases from V and 5 from J, leaving 18 bases between them. The CDR3 is 17 amino acids. Germline V gene sequence: CDR1 SGHDN, CDR2 FVKESK. This CDR3 is CASSQDRSSGHLDTQYF. CDR3 DNA: TGTGCCAGCAGCCAAGATCGTTCGTCAGGGCATCTAGATACGCAGTATTTT.

The genes are TRBV7-9 and TRBJ2-2; D uncertain. Germline V gene sequence: CDR1 SEHNR, CDR2 FQNEAQ (reference sequence). The CDR3 is made up of 13 amino acids. The ends were cut back, 0 bases at V and 7 bases at J, with 6 bases in the middle. CDR3 coding DNA: TGTGCCAGCAGCTTAGCGCTATACGGGGAGCTGTTTTTT. Translation gives CASSLALYGELFF.

This clone appeared a single time. The chain joins TRBV27 to TRBJ2-1, with TRBD1 matching 7 bases. The CDR3 loop spans 16 amino acids. Germline V lookup: CDR1 MNHEY, CDR2 SMNVEV (reference sequence). Losses at the gene ends were 6 bases for V and 8 bases for J; bases not matched to a gene: 16. The chain's CDR3 is CASSRPKTGSFYEQFF. In DNA, the CDR3 is TGTGCCAGCAGCCGCCCAAAGACAGGGTCGTTTTATGAGCAGTTCTTC.

A single count supports this clone. The CDR3, as DNA: TGTGCCAGCTTCACAGGGGGAGATAGCAATCAGCCCCAGCATTTT. As protein: CASFTGGDSNQPQHF. This chain uses TRBV21-1 with TRBJ1-5; whether TRBD1, the table's D call, matches the DNA was not checked. TRBV21-1 is annotated as a pseudogene. CDR3 length: 15 residues.

The V gene is TRBV9, the J gene TRBJ2-7; tentative D call: TRBD1 (6 bases). Per the germline V gene, CDR1 is SGDLS and CDR2 is YYNGEE. The V end was cut by 0 bases, the J end by 3 bases, with 10 bases between. The CDR3 contains 14 residues. Here the CDR3 DNA reads TGTGCCAGCAGCGTAGGGGGGCAGGGCTACGAGCAGTACTTC. Translated: CASSVGGQGYEQYF.

V usage is TRBV7-2 and J usage is TRBJ2-7; perhaps TRBD2 as D (5 bases). CDR3 length equals 15 residues. The V and J ends lost 1 base and 7 bases respectively, with 17 bases between them. Germline-derived CDR1 and CDR2 are SGHTA and FQGNSA. The CDR3: CASSLVGVPEGEQYF. The CDR3 DNA reads TGTGCCAGCAGCTTAGTGGGAGTCCCCGAAGGGGAGCAGTACTTC.

The chain has TRBV5-4 and TRBJ2-2; weak D call: TRBD2 (6 bases). Germline V gene sequence: CDR1 SGHNT, CDR2 YYREEE (reference sequence). V lost 2 bases, J lost 0 bases, and 8 bases lay in between. The CDR3 runs to 15 residues. For the CDR3, the DNA is TGTGCCAGCAGCTTCGGACTATCGAACACCGGGGAGCTGTTTTTT. The encoded protein is CASSFGLSNTGELFF.

V gene TRBV7-2 combines with J gene TRBJ2-7, with D uncertain. The ends were cut back, 8 bases at V and 2 bases at J, with 13 bases in the middle. CDR1 is SGHTA and CDR2 is FQGNSA in the germline V gene. This CDR3 is built from 13 residues. The CDR3 loop reads CASAQVQTYEQYF. DNA for the CDR3: TGTGCCAGCGCTCAGGTGCAAACCTACGAGCAGTACTTC.

In this sample, this clone turned up once. The rearrangement uses TRBV6-5 and TRBJ1-3, with D possibly being TRBD1 (6 bases). CDR3 size: 15 residues. CDR1 is MNHEY, CDR2 SVGAGI, per germline. Trimming cost V 6 bases and J 4 bases, with 16 bases left between them. CDR3 sequence: CASSLEDRIGNTIYF. DNA of the CDR3: TGTGCCAGCAGCCTCGAGGACAGAATCGGAAACACCATATATTTT.

The chain carries TRBV27 and TRBJ1-5; maybe TRBD1 (5 bases). The V and J ends lost 5 bases and 3 bases respectively, with 8 bases between them. The CDR3 covers 13 residues. CDR1 and CDR2 (germline): MNHEY, SMNVEV (reference sequence). DNA for the CDR3: TGTGCCAGCAGTGTGACAGACAATCAGCCCCAGCATTTT. It translates to CASSVTDNQPQHF.

V is TRBV27 and J is TRBJ2-7; D ambiguous. The CDR3 runs 12 residues. CDR1 and CDR2 (germline): MNHEY, SMNVEV (reference sequence). Trimming took 5 bases from V and 1 from J, leaving 6 bases between them. CDR3 amino acids: CASSRTSYEQYF. For the CDR3, the DNA is TGTGCCAGCAGTCGAACTTCCTACGAGCAGTACTTC.

The rearrangement links TRBV6-5 to TRBJ1-2; no definite D call. The germline V and J ends were trimmed by 2 bases and 7 bases, with 20 bases remaining between them. CDR3 size: 16 residues. Germline V CDR1 and CDR2: MNHEY, SVGAGI. DNA of the CDR3: TGTGCCAGCAGTTACGCGGCGGCCCTGAACTCGGGTGGCTACACCTTC. Encoded protein: CASSYAAALNSGGYTF.

The chain employs TRBV7-3 and TRBJ2-3; tentative D call: TRBD2 (6 bases). From germline, CDR1 is SGHTA and CDR2 FQGTGA. Trimming pared 5 bases from V and 1 base from J, leaving 10 bases between. The CDR3 extends over 14 amino acids. CDR3 in amino acids: CASSAGSGTDTQYF. The CDR3 nucleotides are TGTGCCAGCAGCGCGGGGAGCGGCACAGATACGCAGTATTTT.

This clone was detected a few times. The chain is built from TRBV19 and TRBJ2-5; the D gene is possibly TRBD2 (6 bases). The CDR3 totals 15 residues. The V gene lost 6 bases and the J gene lost 4 bases, with 18 bases spanning the gap. Per the germline V gene, CDR1 is LNHDA and CDR2 is SQIVND (reference sequence). The CDR3 DNA reads as TGTGCCAGTAGCGTCATGGGCGGGACGGGAGAGACCCAGTACTTC. Residues: CASSVMGGTGETQYF.

The chain is built from TRBV7-2 and TRBJ2-1; weak D call: TRBD1 (6 bases). The CDR3 totals 15 residues. V shed 1 base and J shed 7 bases, with 14 bases lying between them. Germline V CDR1 and CDR2: SGHTA, FQGNSA. Here the CDR3 reads CASSLVGRGSNEQFF. The CDR3 nucleotides read TGTGCCAGCAGCTTAGTGGGCAGGGGCTCTAATGAGCAGTTCTTC.

V and J are TRBV5-8 and TRBJ2-1, with 8 bases fitting TRBD1. In germline, CDR1 is SGHTS, CDR2 YDEGEE. Unmatched junction bases numbered 4, after V lost 3 bases and J lost 5 bases. This CDR3 spans 14 amino acids. In DNA, the CDR3 is TGTGCCAGCAGCTCAGGGGGCGCGAACAATGAGCAGTTCTTC. It yields the protein CASSSGGANNEQFF.

This chain links TRBV5-6 with TRBJ2-7, with D perhaps matching TRBD1 (6 bases). Trimming cost V 3 bases and J 6 bases, with 19 bases left between them. This CDR3 comprises 15 residues. Germline CDR1 is SGHDT and CDR2 is YYEEEE. The CDR3 DNA sequence: TGTGCCAGCAGCTCGAACCTGGACAGTGCGGGCGAGCAGTACTTC. Encoded protein: CASSSNLDSAGEQYF.

This clone was seen a few times. V and J are TRBV5-1 and TRBJ1-5; no firm D call. This CDR3 has 13 residues. V was trimmed by 1 base and J by 6 bases, leaving 8 bases between them. In germline, CDR1 is SGHRS, CDR2 YFSETQ. CDR3 bases: TGCGCCAGCAGCTTGTCCCCCGGTCAGCCCCAGCATTTT. Its protein product is CASSLSPGQPQHF.

The chain couples TRBV7-8 to TRBJ1-2; D ambiguous. V was shortened by 5 bases and J by 5 bases, with 12 bases between the two germline ends. The CDR3 loop spans 13 amino acids. Germline V gene data show CDR1 as SGHVS and CDR2 as FQNEAQ. CDR3 DNA sequence: TGTGCCAGCAGCCACTTAGTCCATTATGGCTACACCTTC. Amino acid sequence: CASSHLVHYGYTF.

The chain carries TRBV9 and TRBJ2-1, with D tentatively TRBD2 (6 bases). Germline values: CDR1 SGDLS, CDR2 YYNGEE. V was clipped by 4 bases and J by 4 bases, with 21 bases between them. CDR3 length equals 17 residues. The CDR3 region is CASSTLPEGRTYNEQFF. CDR3 DNA sequence: TGTGCCAGCAGCACGTTACCGGAGGGGCGGACATACAATGAGCAGTTCTTC.

This rearrangement joins TRBV11-3 to TRBJ1-2, with D tentatively TRBD1 (6 bases). Germline CDR1 and CDR2: SGHNT and YENEEA. This CDR3 contains 14 residues. Trimming pared 4 bases from V and 7 bases from J, leaving 16 bases between. The CDR3, as DNA: TGTGCCAGCAGCTCAGCGGGGGGGCCTGGTGGCTACACCTTC. Encoded protein: CASSSAGGPGGYTF.

The chain joins TRBV28 to TRBJ2-1; TRBD2 aligns across 11 bases. Trimming took 3 bases from V and 11 from J; bases not matched to a gene: 6. The germline V gene has CDR1 MDHEN and CDR2 SYDVKM. CDR3 length: 14 amino acids. The CDR3 spells CASSFDSGREKQFF. The CDR3, as DNA: TGTGCCAGCAGTTTTGATAGCGGGAGGGAGAAGCAGTTCTTC.

The chain is built from TRBV15 and TRBJ2-5, with D tentatively TRBD1 (6 bases). Germline assignment: CDR1 LNHNV and CDR2 YYDKDF (reference sequence). The CDR3 consists of 17 residues. The germline V and J ends were trimmed by 0 bases and 3 bases, with 17 bases remaining between them. In DNA form, the CDR3 reads TGTGCCACCAGCAGAGAGCTATTCACAGGGTCGGAAGAGACCCAGTACTTC. Amino acid sequence: CATSRELFTGSEETQYF.

The rearrangement joins TRBV5-1 to TRBJ1-3; maybe TRBD1 (5 bases). Germline CDR1 SGHRS, CDR2 YFSETQ. V was cut by 4 bases and J by 0 bases, with 17 bases left in between. The CDR3 covers 17 residues. The CDR3: CASSPSGGGSSGNTIYF. CDR3 coding DNA: TGCGCCAGCAGCCCCTCTGGGGGGGGAAGCTCTGGAAACACCATATATTTT.

V is TRBV27 and J is TRBJ2-2, with D possibly being TRBD1 (5 bases). Germline V gene sequence: CDR1 MNHEY, CDR2 SMNVEV (reference sequence). Trimming shortened V by 6 bases and J by 8 bases, and 10 bases separated the two germline ends. The CDR3 sequence is 12 residues long. The CDR3: CASRRGAGELFF. Here the CDR3 DNA reads TGTGCCAGCAGACGTGGGGCGGGGGAGCTGTTTTTT.